This TCR beta chain is drawn from a study of blood T cell repertoires in COVID-19. Profiled with immunoSEQ multiplex PCR; TCRdb holds only in-frame clones, not every one. The repertoire holds roughly 230,000 clones, 83% seen once, with more than 5% in the top ten. There are 16 residues in the CDR3. Germline CDR1 reads WSHSY; CDR2 reads SAAADI. The junction had 5 bases not matched to a gene; V was cut back by 2 bases and J by 2 bases. Sequenced sample: peripheral blood. The sequence derives from a human donor in a cohort sampled during active COVID-19. This sequence joins TRBV10-2 and TRBJ2-3, with 9 bases fitting TRBD1. CDR3 sequence reads: CASSEATGGITDTQYF. Here the CDR3 DNA reads TGCGCCAGCAGTGAGGCGACAGGGGGAATCACAGATACGCAGTATTTT.